These 29 T cell receptor beta chains share one sample of origin, sequenced in a study of blood T cells in healthy people across ages. The authors ran a second PCR of about 6 to 11 cycles using a sample-barcoded 5' primer and a J-beta primer mix. MiXCR, run by TCRdb on the 5' RACE reads, gives a single entry per CDR3 protein. The data contain over a million distinct CDR3 sequences, about 40% of them singletons. The sequencing sample was made of blood. The receptors were sampled from a woman under 30 in good health.

The rearrangement links TRBV4-1 to TRBJ2-4, with unresolved D. This CDR3 comprises 14 residues. The V end lost 0 bases, the J end lost 7 bases, and 10 bases lay between the germline ends. In germline, CDR1 is MGHRA, CDR2 YSYEKL. CDR3 loop: CASSQDMGSNIQYF. DNA of the CDR3: TGCGCCAGCAGCCAAGATATGGGATCCAACATTCAGTACTTC.

V gene TRBV7-2 combines with J gene TRBJ2-1, with TRBD2 matching 11 bases. Germline V CDR1 and CDR2: SGHTA, FQGNSA. There are 19 residues in the CDR3. V lost 5 bases, J lost 0 bases, and 12 bases stayed unmatched. The chain's CDR3 is CASSPGLAVGPSSYNEQFF. CDR3 coding DNA: TGTGCCAGCAGCCCGGGACTAGCGGTGGGTCCGAGCTCCTACAATGAGCAGTTCTTC.

This rearrangement joins TRBV20-1 to TRBJ2-5, with unresolved D. The closer fit of TRBJ2-7 to the DNA end suggests the J call may be wrong. The CDR3 length is 12 residues. Germline V gives CDR1 DFQATT, CDR2 SNEGSKA (reference sequence). The CDR3 coding sequence is TGCAGTGTTATTAGTCCCAGTTACGAGCAGTACTTC. It specifies CSVISPSYEQYF.

This clonotype was counted only a few times. This may arise from a read error, as a much more abundant clone is one base away. This chain uses TRBV9 with TRBJ2-7; D remains ambiguous. The V gene lost 3 bases and the J gene lost 5 bases, with 18 bases spanning the gap. This CDR3 is built from 15 residues. Per germline, CDR1 SGDLS and CDR2 YYNGEE. The CDR3 DNA follows: TGTGCCAGCAGCGCTACTCGATTGGGCGGCCACGAGCAGTACTTC. Translated, it gives CASSATRLGGHEQYF.

The V and J genes are TRBV5-1 and TRBJ2-5; D is unclear. The germline V and J ends were trimmed by 4 bases and 2 bases, with 15 bases remaining between them. This CDR3 comprises 15 residues. Per the germline V gene, CDR1 is SGHRS and CDR2 is YFSETQ. For the CDR3, the DNA is TGCGCCAGCAGCCCCCAGCCGAAGGCTCAAGAGACCCAGTACTTC. Translated, it gives CASSPQPKAQETQYF.

The chain has TRBV20-1 and TRBJ1-2; no clear D gene. Trimming shortened V by 1 base and J by 4 bases, and 19 bases separated the two germline ends. Per germline, CDR1 DFQATT and CDR2 SNEGSKA (reference sequence). The CDR3 has 16 amino acids. CDR3 nucleotides: TGCAGTGCTAGAGGAGGAGCAGCACCTCCCAGCTATGGCTACACCTTC. This encodes CSARGGAAPPSYGYTF.

This clonotype came up a few times. The rearrangement links TRBV14 to TRBJ1-1, with a weak D call TRBD1 (5 bases). In germline, CDR1 is SGHDN, CDR2 FVKESK. The ends were cut back, 4 bases at V and 5 bases at J, with 17 bases in the middle. This CDR3 has 15 amino acids. The CDR3 DNA reads as TGTGCCAGCAGCCTCAACCGGGGGGATGGGACTGAAGCTTTCTTT. This encodes CASSLNRGDGTEAFF.

This sequence joins TRBV4-1 and TRBJ1-1; 8 positions match TRBD1. Germline V lookup: CDR1 MGHRA, CDR2 YSYEKL. The V and J ends lost 3 bases and 6 bases, in that order; junction bases with no gene match: 6. The CDR3 sequence is 14 residues long. The CDR3, as DNA: TGCGCCAGCAGCCATACGGACAGGGCCGCTGAAGCTTTCTTT. Translating it yields CASSHTDRAAEAFF.

This clonotype was seen a few times. The genes are TRBV10-3 and TRBJ1-2, with 9 bases aligning to TRBD1. The CDR3 covers 13 residues. From germline, CDR1 is ENHRY and CDR2 SYGVKD. The V and J ends lost 11 bases and 4 bases, in that order; junction bases with no gene match: 8. Here the CDR3 DNA reads TGTGCCTTCACAGGGGGCTTGAGCTATGGCTACACCTTC. Its protein is CAFTGGLSYGYTF.

CDR3 nucleotide sequence: TGCGCCAGCAGCACAATGACAGGGAACTACGAGCAGTACTTC. Translating gives CASSTMTGNYEQYF. V and J are TRBV5-1 and TRBJ2-7; TRBD1 agrees at 7 bases. The CDR3 has 14 residues. Germline assignment: CDR1 SGHRS and CDR2 YFSETQ. The trim removed 4 bases at V and 3 bases at J, leaving 7 bases unmatched.

This clonotype appeared a few times. The gene calls are TRBV6-5 and TRBJ1-2; TRBD1 aligns across 9 bases. V shed 6 bases, J shed 4 bases, and the junction held 12 bases outside the gene matches. The CDR3 has 16 amino acids. Germline CDR1 is MNHEY and CDR2 is SVGAGI. CDR3 DNA: TGTGCCAGCAGGCGAAAGGGACAGGGTTCTTTCTATGGCTACACCTTC. Its translation is CASRRKGQGSFYGYTF.

V gene TRBV9 combines with J gene TRBJ2-1; 8 positions agree with TRBD2. V was clipped by 2 bases and J by 5 bases; unmatched bases: 0. There are 13 residues in the CDR3. Germline CDR1 is SGDLS and CDR2 is YYNGEE. This chain's CDR3 is CASSVGRDNEQFF. The CDR3 DNA follows: TGTGCCAGCAGCGTCGGGAGGGACAATGAGCAGTTCTTC.

The gene calls are TRBV11-2 and TRBJ1-3; D might be TRBD1 (5 bases). This CDR3 contains 13 residues. CDR1 is SGHAT, CDR2 FQNNGV, per germline. V lost 3 bases and J lost 8, with 11 bases in between. This CDR3 is CASSFPSGDTIYF. CDR3 DNA sequence: TGTGCCAGCAGCTTCCCCTCGGGGGACACCATATATTTT.

J is TRBJ2-2 and V is TRBV21-1. TRBV21-1 is an annotated pseudogene. This CDR3 contains 15 residues. The DNA of the CDR3 is TGTGCCAGCAGCAAAGAGTGGGGTTACACCGGGGAGCTGTTTTTT. Translation: CASSKEWGYTGELFF.

This sequence joins TRBV11-2 and TRBJ2-7; D is uncertain. The CDR3 has 11 residues. Germline V gene data show CDR1 as SGHAT and CDR2 as FQNNGV. V lost 6 bases and J lost 6, with 9 bases in between. CDR3 sequence: CASSWPGEQYF. CDR3 DNA sequence: TGTGCCAGCAGTTGGCCGGGCGAGCAGTACTTC.

The chain combines TRBV30 with TRBJ1-2, with 7 bases lining up with TRBD1. V trimming: 4 bases; J trimming: 7 bases; junction bases outside the gene matches: 12. CDR1 GTSNPN and CDR2 SVGIG come from the germline V gene (reference sequence). There are 14 residues in the CDR3. Here the CDR3 reads CAWTKGQPASGYTF. The CDR3 DNA reads as TGTGCCTGGACAAAGGGACAGCCAGCCAGTGGCTACACCTTC. Variable domain in full (rest from reference TRBV30 and TRBJ1-2): SQTIHQWPATLVQPVGSPLSLECTVEGTSNPNLYWYRQAAGRGLQLLFYSVGIGQISSEVPQNLSASRPQDRQFILSSKKLLLSDSGFYLCAWTKGQPASGYTFGSGTRLTVV.

V and J are TRBV28 and TRBJ2-3; 7 nucleotides align to TRBD2. Trimming removed 7 bases from V and 1 base from J; junction bases left unmatched: 11. From germline, CDR1 is MDHEN and CDR2 SYDVKM. The CDR3 contains 16 residues. The CDR3 loop is CASKHERDYRTDTQYF. The CDR3 region has the DNA TGTGCCAGCAAACACGAACGGGACTACCGCACAGATACGCAGTATTTT.

This sequence joins TRBV12-3 or TRBV12-4 and TRBJ2-7; D is unresolved. Trimming pared 6 bases from V and 4 bases from J, leaving 10 bases between. The CDR3 contains 12 residues. CDR3 DNA sequence: TGTGCCAGCAGGGCTGAACGTTACGAGCAGTACTTC. Its protein is CASRAERYEQYF.

This clonotype appeared a few times. The chain recombines TRBV7-9 with TRBJ2-5; the D is unclear. The end of the DNA fits TRBJ2-7 better, so the J call may be wrong. Germline V CDR1 and CDR2: SEHNR, FQNEAQ (reference sequence). CDR3 size: 13 residues. CDR3 sequence reads: CASSFDMPYEQYF. The CDR3 nucleotides read TGTGCCAGCAGCTTCGATATGCCCTACGAGCAGTACTTC.

This chain uses TRBV27 with TRBJ1-2; 7 bases map to TRBD1. In germline, CDR1 is MNHEY, CDR2 SMNVEV (reference sequence). The V segment lost 2 bases and the J segment 0 bases; nucleotides outside the gene matches: 3. The CDR3 has 15 amino acids. As DNA, the CDR3 is TGTGCCAGCAGTTTAATGACAGGGTCTAACTATGGCTACACCTTC. It is translated as CASSLMTGSNYGYTF.

Written as DNA, the CDR3 is TGCAGTGCTAGAGATTGGGCAGGGAGCTCTGGAAACACCATATATTTT. This gives the protein CSARDWAGSSGNTIYF. The V gene is TRBV20-1, the J gene TRBJ1-3; possibly TRBD1 for D (5 bases). V lost 0 bases to trimming and J lost 0 bases, with 12 bases between them. Germline V gives CDR1 DFQATT, CDR2 SNEGSKA (reference sequence). This CDR3 has 16 residues.

The rearrangement links TRBV12-5 to TRBJ1-5; maybe TRBD1 (5 bases). Germline V lookup: CDR1 LGHNT, CDR2 FRNRAP. The germline V and J ends were trimmed by 6 bases and 4 bases, with 19 bases remaining between them. CDR3 size: 16 residues. CDR3 bases: TGTGCTAGTGGGAAGACAGCAGTTACCTTAAATCAGCCCCAGCATTTT. It yields the protein CASGKTAVTLNQPQHF.

Note on this clonotype: At one boundary the junction diverges from the germline segment, which might be a read error. The chain employs TRBV20-1 and TRBJ1-5, with a tentative D call TRBD1 (5 bases). Germline V gives CDR1 DFQATT, CDR2 SNEGSKA (reference sequence). This CDR3 has 13 amino acids. CDR3 sequence (DNA): TGCAGTGCTAGACCGGAGGGGAATCGGCCCCAGCATTTT. This codes for CSARPEGNRPQHF.

This clonotype has just one count. V usage is TRBV4-1 and J usage is TRBJ2-4; 10 nucleotides line up with TRBD1. With the DNA end fitting TRBJ2-7 better, the J assignment may be wrong. There are 16 residues in the CDR3. CDR1 is MGHRA and CDR2 is YSYEKL in the germline V gene. DNA for the CDR3: TGCGCCAGCAGCCAAGAGGGGGGACAGGGGTCCTACGAGCAGTACTTC. Amino acids: CASSQEGGQGSYEQYF.

The rearrangement links TRBV7-9 to TRBJ2-3, with 7 bases identical to TRBD1. The ends lost 5 bases at V and 3 bases at J; junction bases unmatched: 8. The CDR3 consists of 15 residues. Germline V gene lookup returns CDR1 SEHNR and CDR2 FQNEAQ (reference sequence). The CDR3, as DNA: TGTGCCAGCAGCCAGCCGCCAGGGGGAACAGATACGCAGTATTTT. It codes for CASSQPPGGTDTQYF.

This clonotype has only a few counts. The V gene is TRBV18, the J gene TRBJ2-7; D is possibly TRBD2 (5 bases). V lost 2 bases to trimming and J lost 3 bases, with 14 bases between them. The CDR3 has 15 amino acids. CDR1 and CDR2 from the germline V gene are KGHSH and LQKENI. The CDR3 sequence is CASSPSVGELYEQYF. The CDR3 DNA reads TGTGCCAGCTCACCAAGTGTTGGGGAGCTCTACGAGCAGTACTTC.

V usage is TRBV5-1 and J usage is TRBJ2-3, with D uncertain. This CDR3 region has 15 residues. CDR1 and CDR2 (germline): SGHRS, YFSETQ. Trimming stripped 4 bases from V and 0 bases from J, with 12 bases between. The CDR3 nucleotides read TGCGCCAGCAGCGAGCCAGCAGGAAGCACAGATACGCAGTATTTT. It encodes CASSEPAGSTDTQYF. Variable domain in full (rest from reference TRBV5-1 and TRBJ2-3): KAGVTQTPRYLIKTRGQQVTLSCSPISGHRSVSWYQQTPGQGLQFLFEYFSETQRNKGNFPGRFSGRQFSNSRSEMNVSTLELGDSALYLCASSEPAGSTDTQYFGPGTRLTVL.

The chain recombines TRBV20-1 with TRBJ2-4; the D is unclear. The length of the CDR3 is 13 residues. Trimming stripped 0 bases from V and 7 bases from J, with 10 bases between. Per the germline V gene, CDR1 is DFQATT and CDR2 is SNEGSKA (reference sequence). The CDR3: CSARDPTRNIQYF. The CDR3 bases are TGCAGTGCTAGAGATCCCACCAGGAACATTCAGTACTTC.

The table lists this clonotype with a few counts. The chain recombines TRBV6-5 with TRBJ2-1; D is perhaps TRBD2 (6 bases). The germline CDR1 and CDR2 sequences are MNHEY and SVGAGI. This CDR3 spans 16 amino acids. The V and J ends lost 7 bases and 0 bases respectively, with 16 bases between them. The DNA for the CDR3 is TGTGCCAGCAACAACTACGTCGGGAGCTCCTACAATGAGCAGTTCTTC. Its translation: CASNNYVGSSYNEQFF.